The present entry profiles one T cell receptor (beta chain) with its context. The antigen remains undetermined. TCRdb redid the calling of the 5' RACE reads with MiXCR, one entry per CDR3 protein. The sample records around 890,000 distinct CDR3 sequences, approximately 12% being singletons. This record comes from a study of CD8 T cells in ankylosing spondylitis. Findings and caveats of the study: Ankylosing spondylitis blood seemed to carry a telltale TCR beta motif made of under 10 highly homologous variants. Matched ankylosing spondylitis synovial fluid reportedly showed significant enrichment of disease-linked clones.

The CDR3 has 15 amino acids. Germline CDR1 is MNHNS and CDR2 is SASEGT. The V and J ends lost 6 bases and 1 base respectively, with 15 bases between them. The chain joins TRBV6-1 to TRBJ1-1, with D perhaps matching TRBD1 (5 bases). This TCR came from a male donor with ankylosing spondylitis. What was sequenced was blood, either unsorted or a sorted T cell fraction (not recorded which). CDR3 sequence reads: CASRPWGRSNTEAFF. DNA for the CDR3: TGTGCCAGCAGGCCATGGGGCCGATCGAACACTGAAGCTTTCTTT.